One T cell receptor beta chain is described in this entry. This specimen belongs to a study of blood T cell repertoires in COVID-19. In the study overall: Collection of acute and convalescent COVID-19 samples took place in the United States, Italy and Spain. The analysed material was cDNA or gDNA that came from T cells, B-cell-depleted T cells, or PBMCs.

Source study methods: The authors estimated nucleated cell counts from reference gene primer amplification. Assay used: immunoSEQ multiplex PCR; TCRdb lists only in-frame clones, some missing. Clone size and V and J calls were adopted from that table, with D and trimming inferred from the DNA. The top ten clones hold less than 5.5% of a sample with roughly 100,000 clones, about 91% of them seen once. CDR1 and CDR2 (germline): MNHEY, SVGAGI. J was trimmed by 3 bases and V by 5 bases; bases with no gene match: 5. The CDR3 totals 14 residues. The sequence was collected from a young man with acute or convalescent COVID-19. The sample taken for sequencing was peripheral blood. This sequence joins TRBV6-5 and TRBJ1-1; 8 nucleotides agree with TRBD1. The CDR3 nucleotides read TGTGCCAGCAGTATACAGGGGGGGGACACTGAAGCTTTCTTT. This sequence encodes CASSIQGGDTEAFF.